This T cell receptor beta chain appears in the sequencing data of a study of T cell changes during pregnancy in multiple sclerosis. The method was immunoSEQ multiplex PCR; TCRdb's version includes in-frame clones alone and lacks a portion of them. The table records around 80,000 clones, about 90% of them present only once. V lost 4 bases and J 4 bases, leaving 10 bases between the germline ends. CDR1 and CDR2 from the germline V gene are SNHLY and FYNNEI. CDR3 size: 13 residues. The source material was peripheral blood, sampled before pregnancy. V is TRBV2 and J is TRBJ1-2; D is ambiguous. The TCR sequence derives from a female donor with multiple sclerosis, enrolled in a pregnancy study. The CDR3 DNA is TGTGCCAGCAGTGTTCGTTCGTCCTATGGCTACACCTTC. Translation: CASSVRSSYGYTF.